Following are 9 T cell receptor beta chains from one sample sequenced in a study of T cells in Graves' hyperthyroidism and ophthalmopathy. There were TCR beta CDR3 regions amplified from RNA transcripts. The TCR CDR3 was amplified in a first-round RT-PCR using the HTBI primer set. MiXCR, applied by TCRdb to the multiplex PCR reads, yields one record per CDR3 protein. Of approximately 600,000 distinct CDR3 sequences in the sample, about 17% were seen once. Material for sequencing was blood. The receptors stem from a woman aged 25-40 years with Graves' hyperthyroidism.

In its sample, this clonotype was seen a few times. V gene TRBV4-2 combines with J gene TRBJ1-1; D gene ambiguous. The CDR3 has 12 amino acids. V lost 1 base and J lost 11, with 11 bases in between. Germline V gives CDR1 LGHNA, CDR2 YNFKEQ. For the CDR3, the DNA is TGTGCCAGCAGCCAAGTAAACTCGGTGGCTTTCTTT. Translation gives CASSQVNSVAFF.

A few counts support this clonotype. The chain combines TRBV4-1 with TRBJ1-5; a weak D match, TRBD1 (6 bases). V was cut by 2 bases and J by 3 bases, with 11 bases left in between. Germline V gene sequence: CDR1 MGHRA, CDR2 YSYEKL. The CDR3 totals 15 residues. The CDR3 protein is CASSQYGGLNQPQHF. CDR3 DNA sequence: TGCGCCAGCAGCCAATATGGGGGGCTCAATCAGCCCCAGCATTTT.

This clonotype was recorded many times. V and J are TRBV28 and TRBJ2-5; D is ambiguous. The CDR3 extends over 17 amino acids. Germline values: CDR1 MDHEN, CDR2 SYDVKM. Trimming left V 1 base short and J 2 bases short, with 17 bases between. As DNA, the CDR3 is TGTGCCAGCAGTTTATTCACTTTTGGACGGAGACAAGAGACCCAGTACTTC. Residues: CASSLFTFGRRQETQYF.

This clonotype was recorded at least ten times. The chain is built from TRBV27 and TRBJ2-2; no clear D. The V gene lost 9 bases and the J gene lost 5 bases, with 13 bases spanning the gap. CDR1 MNHEY and CDR2 SMNVEV come from the germline V gene (reference sequence). This CDR3 has 13 amino acids. This CDR3 reads CASSLAGTGELFF. DNA for the CDR3: TGTGCCAGTAGCCTTGCCGGGACCGGGGAGCTGTTTTTT.

The chain is built from TRBV19 and TRBJ2-1; D is uncertain. V shed 7 bases and J shed 8 bases, with 12 bases lying between them. Germline CDR1 and CDR2: LNHDA and SQIVND (reference sequence). The CDR3 contains 12 residues. The CDR3 loop reads CASISSRDEQFF. CDR3 nucleotides: TGTGCCAGTATTTCGAGTCGGGATGAGCAGTTCTTC.

This clonotype was counted ten times or more. The chain is built from TRBV7-9 and TRBJ2-5; D is tentatively TRBD1 or TRBD2 (7 bases each). CDR3 size: 15 residues. Germline V gene sequence: CDR1 SEHNR, CDR2 FQNEAQ (reference sequence). The V end was cut by 1 base, the J end by 2 bases, with 11 bases between. The CDR3 sequence: CASSLGEGQQETQYF. The CDR3 region has the DNA TGTGCCAGCAGCTTAGGGGAGGGACAGCAAGAGACCCAGTACTTC. The full variable domain, rest sourced from reference TRBV7-9 and TRBJ2-5, is DTGVSQNPRHKITKRGQNVTFRCDPISEHNRLYWYRQTLGQGPEFLTYFQNEAQLEKSRLLSDRFSAERPKGSFSTLEIQRTEQGDSAMYLCASSLGEGQQETQYFGPGTRLLVL.

This clonotype was counted at least ten times. The DNA of the CDR3 is TGTGCCAGTAGTATGGGCAGTCGCACTGAAGCTTTCTTT. Protein product: CASSMGSRTEAFF. V gene TRBV19 combines with J gene TRBJ1-1; D uncertain. Germline CDR1 is LNHDA and CDR2 is SQIVND (reference sequence). The CDR3 runs 13 residues. The germline V and J ends were trimmed by 3 bases and 4 bases, with 9 bases remaining between them.

This clonotype was recorded many times. The chain recombines TRBV7-2 with TRBJ2-5; a possible D gene is TRBD1 (6 bases). From germline, CDR1 is SGHTA and CDR2 FQGNSA. The V gene lost 1 base and the J gene lost 1 base, with 13 bases spanning the gap. CDR3 length equals 16 residues. This CDR3 is CASSLVGGRLQETQYF. CDR3 DNA sequence: TGTGCCAGCAGCTTAGTAGGGGGTCGGCTCCAAGAGACCCAGTACTTC.

On this clonotype itself: This may come from a read error, since a much larger clone is one base off. The J gene is TRBJ1-1, the V gene TRBV6-2 or TRBV6-3; 9 nucleotides match TRBD1. Per germline, CDR1 MNHEY and CDR2 SVGEGT. The CDR3 is 12 amino acids. CDR3 amino acids: CTSSGDRVRAFF. The CDR3 coding sequence is TGTACCAGCAGTGGGGACAGGGTGCGAGCTTTCTTT.